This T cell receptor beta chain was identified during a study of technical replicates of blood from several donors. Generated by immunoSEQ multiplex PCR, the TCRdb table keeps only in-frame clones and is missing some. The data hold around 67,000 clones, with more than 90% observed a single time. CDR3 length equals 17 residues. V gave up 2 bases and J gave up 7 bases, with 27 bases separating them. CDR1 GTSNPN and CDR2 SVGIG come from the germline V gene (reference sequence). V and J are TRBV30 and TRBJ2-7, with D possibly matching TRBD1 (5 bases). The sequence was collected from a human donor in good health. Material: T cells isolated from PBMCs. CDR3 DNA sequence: TGTGCCTGGAGTCCCCCTCTAGTTCGTCAGGGATCCCGGGAGCAGTACTTC. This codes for CAWSPPLVRQGSREQYF.